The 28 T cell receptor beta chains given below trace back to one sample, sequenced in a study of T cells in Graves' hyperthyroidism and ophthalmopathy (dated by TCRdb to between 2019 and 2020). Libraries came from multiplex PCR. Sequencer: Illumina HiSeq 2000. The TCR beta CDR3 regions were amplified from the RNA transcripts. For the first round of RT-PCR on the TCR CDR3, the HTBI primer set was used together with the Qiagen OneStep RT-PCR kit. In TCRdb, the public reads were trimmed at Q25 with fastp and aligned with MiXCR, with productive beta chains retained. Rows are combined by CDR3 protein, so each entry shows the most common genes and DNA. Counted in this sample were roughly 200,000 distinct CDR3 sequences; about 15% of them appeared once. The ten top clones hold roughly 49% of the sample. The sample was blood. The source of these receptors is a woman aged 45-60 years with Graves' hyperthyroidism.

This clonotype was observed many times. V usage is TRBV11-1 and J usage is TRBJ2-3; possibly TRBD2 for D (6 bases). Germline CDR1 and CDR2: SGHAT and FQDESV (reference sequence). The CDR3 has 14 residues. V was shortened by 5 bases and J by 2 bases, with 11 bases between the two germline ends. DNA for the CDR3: TGTGCCAGCAGCCTAAGGGACTTCACAGATACGCAGTATTTT. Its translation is CASSLRDFTDTQYF.

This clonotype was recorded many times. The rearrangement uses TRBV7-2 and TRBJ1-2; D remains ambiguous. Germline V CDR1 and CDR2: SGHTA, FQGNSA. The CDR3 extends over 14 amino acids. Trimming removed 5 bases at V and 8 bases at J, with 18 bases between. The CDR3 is CASSPDGLNRGYTF. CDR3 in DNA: TGTGCCAGCAGCCCGGACGGACTTAATAGGGGCTACACCTTC.

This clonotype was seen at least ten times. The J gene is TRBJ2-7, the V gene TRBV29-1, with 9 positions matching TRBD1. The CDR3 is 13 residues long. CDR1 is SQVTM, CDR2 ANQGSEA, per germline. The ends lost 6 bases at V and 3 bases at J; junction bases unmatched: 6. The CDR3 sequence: CSVGTGTFYEQYF. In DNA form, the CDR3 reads TGCAGCGTCGGGACAGGGACGTTCTACGAGCAGTACTTC.

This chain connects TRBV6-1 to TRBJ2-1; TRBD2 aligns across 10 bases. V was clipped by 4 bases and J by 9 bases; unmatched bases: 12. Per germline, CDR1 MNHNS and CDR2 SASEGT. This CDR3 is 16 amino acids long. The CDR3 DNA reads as TGTGCCAGCAGTGGGTCCCTAGCGGGAGATTTTGGTGAGCAGTTCTTC. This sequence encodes CASSGSLAGDFGEQFF.

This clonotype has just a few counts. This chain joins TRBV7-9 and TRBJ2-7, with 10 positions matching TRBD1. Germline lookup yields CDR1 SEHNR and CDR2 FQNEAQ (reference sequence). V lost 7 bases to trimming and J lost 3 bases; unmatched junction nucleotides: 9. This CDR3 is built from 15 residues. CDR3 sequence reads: CASTQAGTGDYEQYF. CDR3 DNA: TGTGCCAGCACCCAAGCCGGGACAGGGGACTACGAGCAGTACTTC.

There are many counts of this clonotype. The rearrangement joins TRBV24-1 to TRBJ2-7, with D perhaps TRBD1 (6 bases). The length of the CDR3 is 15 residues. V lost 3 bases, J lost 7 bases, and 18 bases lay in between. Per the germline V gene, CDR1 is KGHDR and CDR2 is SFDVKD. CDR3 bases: TGTGCCACCAGTGATCGGACAGTTTCCCGAGGGGAGCAGTACTTC. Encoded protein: CATSDRTVSRGEQYF.

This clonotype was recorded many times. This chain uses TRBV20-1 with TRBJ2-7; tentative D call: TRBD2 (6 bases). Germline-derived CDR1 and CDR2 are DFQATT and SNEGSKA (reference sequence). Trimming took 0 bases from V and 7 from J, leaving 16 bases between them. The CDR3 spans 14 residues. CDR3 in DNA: TGCAGTGCTAGAGATTTTACTAGCTTGGGGGAGCAGTACTTC. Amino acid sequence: CSARDFTSLGEQYF.

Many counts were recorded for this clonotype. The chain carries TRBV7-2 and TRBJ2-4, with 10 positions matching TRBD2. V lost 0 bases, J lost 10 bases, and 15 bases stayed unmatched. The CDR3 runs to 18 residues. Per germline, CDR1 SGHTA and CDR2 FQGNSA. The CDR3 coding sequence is TGTGCCAGCAGCTTAGCTCTAGCGGGAGCCGCAGGGAGCGCAATTCAGTACTTC. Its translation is CASSLALAGAAGSAIQYF.

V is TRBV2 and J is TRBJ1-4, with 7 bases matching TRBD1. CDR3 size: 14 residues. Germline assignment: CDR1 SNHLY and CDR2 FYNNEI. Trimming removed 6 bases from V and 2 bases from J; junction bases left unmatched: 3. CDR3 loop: CASRTGFTNEKLFF. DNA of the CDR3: TGTGCCAGCAGGACAGGGTTCACTAATGAAAAACTGTTTTTT.

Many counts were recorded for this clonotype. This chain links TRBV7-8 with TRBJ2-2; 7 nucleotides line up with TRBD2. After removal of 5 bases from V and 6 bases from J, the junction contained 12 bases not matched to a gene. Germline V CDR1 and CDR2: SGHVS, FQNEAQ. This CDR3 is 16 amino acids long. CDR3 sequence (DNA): TGTGCCAGCAGCCTCCAGGCGGGGGACTTCGCCGGGGAGCTGTTTTTT. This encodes CASSLQAGDFAGELFF.

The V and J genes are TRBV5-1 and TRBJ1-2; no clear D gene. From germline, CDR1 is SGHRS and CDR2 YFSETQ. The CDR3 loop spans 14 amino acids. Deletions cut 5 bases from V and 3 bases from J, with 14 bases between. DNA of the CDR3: TGCGCCAGCAGTTCCGGCGCGGCCGACTATGGCTACACCTTC. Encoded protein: CASSSGAADYGYTF.

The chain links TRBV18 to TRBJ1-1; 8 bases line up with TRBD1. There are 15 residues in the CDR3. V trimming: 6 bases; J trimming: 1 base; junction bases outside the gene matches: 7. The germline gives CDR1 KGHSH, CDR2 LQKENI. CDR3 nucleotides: TGTGCCAGCTCCCCGGGGCAGGGGGCGAACACTGAAGCTTTCTTT. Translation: CASSPGQGANTEAFF.

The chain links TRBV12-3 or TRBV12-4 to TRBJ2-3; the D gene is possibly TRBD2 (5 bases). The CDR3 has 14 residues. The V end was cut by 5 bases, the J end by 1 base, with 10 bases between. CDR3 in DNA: TGTGCCAGCAGTCACTTCGGGGGCACAGATACGCAGTATTTT. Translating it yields CASSHFGGTDTQYF.

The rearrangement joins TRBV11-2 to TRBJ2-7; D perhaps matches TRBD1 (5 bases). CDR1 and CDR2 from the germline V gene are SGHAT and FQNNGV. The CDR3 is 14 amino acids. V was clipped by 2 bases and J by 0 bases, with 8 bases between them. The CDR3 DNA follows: TGTGCCAGCAGCTTAACAGGCGCCTCCTACGAGCAGTACTTC. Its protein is CASSLTGASYEQYF.

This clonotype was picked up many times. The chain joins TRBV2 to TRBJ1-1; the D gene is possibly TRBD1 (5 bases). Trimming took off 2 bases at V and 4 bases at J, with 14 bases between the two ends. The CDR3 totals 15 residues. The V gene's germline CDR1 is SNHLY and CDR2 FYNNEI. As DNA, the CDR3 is TGTGCCAGCAGTGAATTGGGGGTTAGTATCACTGAAGCTTTCTTT. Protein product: CASSELGVSITEAFF. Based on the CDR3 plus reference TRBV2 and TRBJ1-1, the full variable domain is EPEVTQTPSHQVTQMGQEVILRCVPISNHLYFYWYRQILGQKVEFLVSFYNNEISEKSEIFDDQFSVERPDGSNFTLKIRSTKLEDSAMYFCASSELGVSITEAFFGQGTRLTVV.

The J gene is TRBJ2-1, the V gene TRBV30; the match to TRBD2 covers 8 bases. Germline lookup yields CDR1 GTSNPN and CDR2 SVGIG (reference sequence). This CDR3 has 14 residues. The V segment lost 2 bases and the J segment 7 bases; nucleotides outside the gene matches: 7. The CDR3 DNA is TGTGCCTGGAGTTTCGGGACTAGAGGTAATGAGCAGTTCTTC. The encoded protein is CAWSFGTRGNEQFF.

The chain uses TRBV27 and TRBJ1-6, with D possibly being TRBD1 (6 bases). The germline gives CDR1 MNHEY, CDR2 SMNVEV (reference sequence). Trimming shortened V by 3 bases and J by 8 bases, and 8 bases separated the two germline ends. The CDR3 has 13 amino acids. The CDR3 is CASSFGTHSPLHF. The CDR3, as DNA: TGTGCCAGCAGTTTTGGGACACATTCACCCCTCCACTTT.

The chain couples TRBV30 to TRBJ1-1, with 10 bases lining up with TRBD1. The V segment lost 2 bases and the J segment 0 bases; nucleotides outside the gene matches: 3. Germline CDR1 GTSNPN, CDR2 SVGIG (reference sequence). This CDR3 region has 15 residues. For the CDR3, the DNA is TGTGCCTGGAGTTGGACAGGGGGTTTGAACACTGAAGCTTTCTTT. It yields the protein CAWSWTGGLNTEAFF.

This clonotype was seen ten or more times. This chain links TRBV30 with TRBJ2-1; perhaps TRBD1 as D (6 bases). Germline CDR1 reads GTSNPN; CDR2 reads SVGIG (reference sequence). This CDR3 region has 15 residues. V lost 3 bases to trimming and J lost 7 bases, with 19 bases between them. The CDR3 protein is CAWSRQATVQNEQFF. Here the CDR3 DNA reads TGTGCCTGGAGCCGACAGGCTACGGTACAAAATGAGCAGTTCTTC.

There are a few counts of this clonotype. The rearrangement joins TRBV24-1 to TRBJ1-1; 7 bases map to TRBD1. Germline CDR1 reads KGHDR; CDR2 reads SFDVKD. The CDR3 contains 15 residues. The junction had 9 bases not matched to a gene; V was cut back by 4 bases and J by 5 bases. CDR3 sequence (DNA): TGTGCCACCAGTGACCCAAGACAGGGTGGGACTGAAGCTTTCTTT. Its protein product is CATSDPRQGGTEAFF.

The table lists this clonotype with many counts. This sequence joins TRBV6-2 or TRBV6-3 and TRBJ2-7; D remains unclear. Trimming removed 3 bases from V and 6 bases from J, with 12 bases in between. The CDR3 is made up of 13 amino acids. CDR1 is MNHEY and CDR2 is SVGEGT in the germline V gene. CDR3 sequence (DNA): TGTGCCAGCAGTTATTACGGCTCCCTCGAGCAGTACTTC. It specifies CASSYYGSLEQYF.

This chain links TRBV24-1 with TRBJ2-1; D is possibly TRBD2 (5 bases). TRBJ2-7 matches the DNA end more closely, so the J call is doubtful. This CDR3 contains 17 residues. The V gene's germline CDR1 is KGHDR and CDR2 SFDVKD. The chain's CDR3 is CATSDLAVKNSYNEQYF. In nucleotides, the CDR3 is TGTGCCACCAGTGATTTAGCGGTAAAGAACTCCTACAATGAGCAGTACTTC.

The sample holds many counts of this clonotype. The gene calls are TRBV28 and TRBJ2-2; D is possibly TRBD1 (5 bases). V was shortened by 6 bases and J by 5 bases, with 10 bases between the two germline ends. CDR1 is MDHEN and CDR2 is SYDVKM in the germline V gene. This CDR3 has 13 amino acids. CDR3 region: CASRPAGTGELFF. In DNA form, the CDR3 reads TGTGCCAGCAGACCCGCAGGGACCGGGGAGCTGTTTTTT.

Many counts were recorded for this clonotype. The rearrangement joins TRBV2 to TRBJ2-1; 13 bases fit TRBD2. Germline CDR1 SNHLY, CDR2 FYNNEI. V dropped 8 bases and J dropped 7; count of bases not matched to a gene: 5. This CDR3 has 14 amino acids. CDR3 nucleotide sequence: TGTGCCAGCGAACTAGCGGGAGGGTATAATGAGCAGTTCTTC. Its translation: CASELAGGYNEQFF.

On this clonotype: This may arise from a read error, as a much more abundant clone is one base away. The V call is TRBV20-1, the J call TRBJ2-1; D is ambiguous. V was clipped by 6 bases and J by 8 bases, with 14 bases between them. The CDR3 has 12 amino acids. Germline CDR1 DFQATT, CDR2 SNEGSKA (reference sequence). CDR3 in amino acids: CSAIGANDEQFF. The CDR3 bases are TGCAGTGCAATTGGAGCGAACGATGAGCAGTTCTTC.

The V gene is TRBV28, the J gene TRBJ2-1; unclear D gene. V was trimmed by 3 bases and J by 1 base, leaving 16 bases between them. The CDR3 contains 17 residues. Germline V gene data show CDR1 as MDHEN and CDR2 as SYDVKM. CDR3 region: CASSFLSRPESYNEQFF. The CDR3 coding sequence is TGTGCCAGCAGTTTTCTGTCGAGGCCCGAGTCCTACAATGAGCAGTTCTTC.

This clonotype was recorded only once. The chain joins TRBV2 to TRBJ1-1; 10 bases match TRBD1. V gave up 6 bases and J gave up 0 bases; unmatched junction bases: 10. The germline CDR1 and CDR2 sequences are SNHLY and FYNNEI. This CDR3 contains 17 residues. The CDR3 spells CASSQPPGQGMNTEAFF. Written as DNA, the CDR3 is TGTGCCAGCAGCCAACCACCGGGACAGGGGATGAACACTGAAGCTTTCTTT.

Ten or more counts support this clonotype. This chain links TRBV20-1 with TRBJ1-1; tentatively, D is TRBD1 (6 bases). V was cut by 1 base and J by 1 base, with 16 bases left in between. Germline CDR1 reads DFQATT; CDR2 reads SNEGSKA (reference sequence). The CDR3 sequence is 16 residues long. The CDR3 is CSARVGGPGKNTEAFF. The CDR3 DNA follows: TGCAGTGCTAGAGTTGGGGGCCCAGGAAAGAACACTGAAGCTTTCTTT.